A few counts support the clone carrying this T cell receptor beta chain. This may come from a read error, since a much larger clone is one base off. This CDR3 contains 18 residues. The library came from three nested PCR rounds adapted from ARM-PCR protocols. TCRdb re-called the multiplex PCR reads with MiXCR, one entry per CDR3 protein. The sample gives about 82,000 distinct CDR3 sequences, around four fifths of which show up once; approximately 12% is in the top ten. The source of the sample is a study of tumor and adjacent non-tumor tissue in lung cancer. Turning to the study itself: On average, productive TCRbeta reads reached a few million per sample.

RNA was extracted from bulk tissue without any cell sorting. The sequence was collected from a woman between 50 and 59 years old with non-small cell lung cancer. Material for sequencing was lung tumor tissue. The chain links TRBV12-3 or TRBV12-4 to TRBJ2-1; weak D call: TRBD2 (5 bases). CDR3 coding DNA: TGTGCCAGCAGTTTAAGGAGCGGCCTACAGAACTCCTACAATGAGCAGCTCTTC. Protein: CASSLRSGLQNSYNEQLF.